These 14 T cell receptor beta chains originate from one sample sequenced in a study of T cells after yellow fever vaccination. TCRdb reprocessed the 5' RACE reads with MiXCR, giving one entry per CDR3 protein. Of some 550,000 distinct CDR3 sequences in the sample, roughly 21% were seen once. The sample was PBMCs, taken 15 days after the yellow fever booster vaccination. Receptors were obtained from a man aged 25 to 45 who received the YFV17D yellow fever vaccine.

A single count supports this clonotype. The chain joins TRBV29-1 to TRBJ2-7; D may match TRBD1 or TRBD2 (5 bases each). The CDR3 loop spans 13 amino acids. The V end lost 4 bases, the J end lost 2 bases, and 12 bases lay between the germline ends. The germline gives CDR1 SQVTM, CDR2 ANQGSEA. CDR3 in amino acids: CSVVTGPTYEQYF. In nucleotides, the CDR3 is TGCAGCGTTGTAACGGGACCCACCTACGAGCAGTACTTC.

This clonotype showed up many times. The V gene is TRBV4-2, the J gene TRBJ1-6, with D hard to call. Germline V gene sequence: CDR1 LGHNA, CDR2 YNFKEQ. Trimming removed 2 bases at V and 7 bases at J, with 9 bases between. The CDR3 contains 14 residues. CDR3 loop: CASSQHGPNSPLHF. The DNA of the CDR3 is TGTGCCAGCAGCCAACATGGACCAAATTCACCCCTCCACTTT.

V is TRBV7-2 and J is TRBJ1-4; maybe TRBD1 (6 bases). The V gene's germline CDR1 is SGHTA and CDR2 FQGNSA. Trimming shortened V by 3 bases and J by 0 bases, and 8 bases separated the two germline ends. The CDR3 consists of 15 residues. The CDR3 here is CASSLTGSTNEKLFF. For the CDR3, the DNA is TGTGCCAGCAGCTTGACAGGTTCAACTAATGAAAAACTGTTTTTT.

This clonotype has just a few counts. V usage is TRBV9 and J usage is TRBJ2-1; perhaps TRBD2 as D (8 bases). The CDR3 totals 20 residues. Germline loops: CDR1 SGDLS, CDR2 YYNGEE. Trimming took off 7 bases at V and 6 bases at J, with 35 bases between the two ends. CDR3 loop: CASPGGGGRKGTSWSNEQFF. CDR3 sequence (DNA): TGTGCCAGCCCAGGGGGGGGAGGGCGAAAGGGGACTAGTTGGAGCAATGAGCAGTTCTTC.

This clonotype occurred a few times. V and J are TRBV9 and TRBJ2-7, with 8 bases aligning to TRBD1. J gave up 2 bases and V 0 bases, and 13 bases lay outside the gene matches. Germline V gene sequence: CDR1 SGDLS, CDR2 YYNGEE. The CDR3 covers 18 residues. DNA for the CDR3: TGTGCCAGCAGCGTAGCTCTGGACAGGGACAATCCCGCCTACGAGCAGTACTTC. Protein sequence: CASSVALDRDNPAYEQYF.

This chain joins TRBV5-6 and TRBJ2-1; the D is unclear. V was trimmed by 6 bases and J by 4 bases, leaving 17 bases between them. CDR1 is SGHDT, CDR2 YYEEEE, per germline. This CDR3 has 15 amino acids. CDR3: CASTPTPGSYNEQFF. In nucleotides, the CDR3 is TGTGCCAGCACTCCTACCCCCGGATCGTACAATGAGCAGTTCTTC.

The rearrangement joins TRBV7-2 to TRBJ2-7, with 10 bases that match TRBD2. CDR1 is SGHTA, CDR2 FQGNSA, per germline. This CDR3 comprises 16 residues. V lost 0 bases, J lost 5 bases, and 7 bases stayed unmatched. CDR3 bases: TGTGCCAGCAGCTTAGCTACTAGCGGGACCCCCCACGAGCAGTACTTC. It encodes CASSLATSGTPHEQYF.

This clonotype was counted many times. The chain combines TRBV2 with TRBJ2-7; D might be TRBD2 (6 bases). Deletions cut 7 bases from V and 2 bases from J, with 6 bases between. There are 11 residues in the CDR3. Germline V gives CDR1 SNHLY, CDR2 FYNNEI. In DNA form, the CDR3 reads TGTGCCAGCACGGGGGCCTACGAGCAGTACTTC. Amino acids: CASTGAYEQYF.

Only a few counts were recorded for this clonotype. V usage is TRBV20-1 and J usage is TRBJ2-7; 7 bases agree with TRBD2. There are 14 residues in the CDR3. V shed 4 bases and J 4 bases; nucleotides not matched to a gene: 10. Germline V gene data show CDR1 as DFQATT and CDR2 as SNEGSKA (reference sequence). Here the CDR3 reads CSAIISGLLYEQYF. As DNA, the CDR3 is TGCAGTGCTATAATTAGCGGGCTACTGTACGAGCAGTACTTC.

A few counts support this clonotype. This chain links TRBV12-3 or TRBV12-4 with TRBJ2-1; D is undetermined. V lost 5 bases to trimming and J lost 5 bases, with 13 bases between them. This CDR3 comprises 14 residues. CDR3 sequence (DNA): TGTGCCAGCAGTCTTTCCGGGTCCAACAATGAGCAGTTCTTC. The encoded protein is CASSLSGSNNEQFF.

The chain couples TRBV19 to TRBJ2-1; 9 bases map to TRBD1. Germline V CDR1 and CDR2: LNHDA, SQIVND (reference sequence). V shed 6 bases, J shed 15 bases, and the junction held 9 bases outside the gene matches. The CDR3 covers 12 residues. This CDR3 reads CASSTGTGTRFF. DNA of the CDR3: TGTGCCAGTAGCACCGGGACAGGGACACGGTTCTTC.

This clonotype was counted between two and nine times. V is TRBV29-1 and J is TRBJ2-5; TRBD2 is a possible D gene (6 bases). Germline CDR1 reads SQVTM; CDR2 reads ANQGSEA. V was pared by 7 bases and J by 4 bases, with 16 bases between. The CDR3 is 13 amino acids. For the CDR3, the DNA is TGCAGCGCCGACCGGGGGATTCCAGAGACCCAGTACTTC. Amino acids: CSADRGIPETQYF.

This rearrangement joins TRBV28 to TRBJ1-1, with D maybe TRBD1 (5 bases). This CDR3 has 13 amino acids. The V gene's germline CDR1 is MDHEN and CDR2 SYDVKM. V dropped 3 bases and J dropped 5 bases, with 10 bases sitting between them. The CDR3 DNA reads as TGTGCCAGCAGTTTGGGCAGGGAGACTGAAGCTTTCTTT. It yields the protein CASSLGRETEAFF.

The table lists this clonotype with a few counts. This chain links TRBV15 with TRBJ2-5, with 11 bases fitting TRBD2. Trimming took 0 bases from V and 3 from J; bases not matched to a gene: 6. CDR1 and CDR2 (germline): LNHNV, YYDKDF (reference sequence). The length of the CDR3 is 17 residues. The CDR3, as DNA: TGTGCCACCAGCAGAGACCCCGTAGCGGGAGGGAAAGAGACCCAGTACTTC. It specifies CATSRDPVAGGKETQYF.